The 18 T cell receptor beta chains in this list originate from one sample, sequenced in a study of cytomegalovirus exposure and HLA in healthy donors. Both 60 Vbeta primers and 13 Jbeta primers went into the PCR. Some clones are missing from TCRdb's copy, which holds only in-frame ones; the method was immunoSEQ multiplex PCR. This sample yields some 180,000 clones, of which around four fifths are seen a single time; 1.5% to 2% belongs to the top ten. Sequencing was done on a sample of PBMCs. Receptors originate from a middle-aged man in good health and CMV-seropositive.

The chain combines TRBV5-6 with TRBJ2-7, with D perhaps matching TRBD1 (7 bases). The V end lost 3 bases, the J end lost 6 bases, and 28 bases lay between the germline ends. The CDR3 runs to 18 residues. The V gene's germline CDR1 is SGHDT and CDR2 YYEEEE. Here the CDR3 DNA reads TGTGCCAGCAGCTCCTGGGCGGGACAGTCGTACCCTACGTTCGAGCAGTACTTC. Its translation: CASSSWAGQSYPTFEQYF.

The chain is built from TRBV4-1 and TRBJ1-4; TRBD1 matches at 10 bases. The V gene's germline CDR1 is MGHRA and CDR2 YSYEKL. Trimming cost V 0 bases and J 6 bases; bases outside gene matches: 10. This CDR3 region has 18 residues. This CDR3 reads CASSQDPGTGVRDEKLFF. In DNA form, the CDR3 reads TGCGCCAGCAGCCAAGACCCCGGGACAGGGGTCAGGGATGAAAAACTGTTTTTT.

The CDR3 DNA follows: TGTGCCAGCAGCCATCGACTTAGGATGGCCTACGAGCAGTACTTC. Protein product: CASSHRLRMAYEQYF. The chain recombines TRBV27 with TRBJ2-7; D ambiguous. The CDR3 has 15 amino acids. Germline V gene sequence: CDR1 MNHEY, CDR2 SMNVEV (reference sequence). V was pared by 6 bases and J by 2 bases, with 17 bases between.

The chain is built from TRBV7-6 and TRBJ1-2; perhaps TRBD1 as D (5 bases). The V end was cut by 5 bases, the J end by 0 bases, with 16 bases between. The CDR3 totals 16 residues. Germline CDR1 SGHVS, CDR2 FNYEAQ. CDR3 nucleotide sequence: TGTGCCAGCAGCGACCTTAGGCGGGGCTCTAACTATGGCTACACCTTC. Translation: CASSDLRRGSNYGYTF.

The genes are TRBV4-1 and TRBJ2-3; unclear D gene. The CDR3 contains 15 residues. The germline V and J ends were trimmed by 1 base and 9 bases, with 17 bases remaining between them. Germline assignment: CDR1 MGHRA and CDR2 YSYEKL. CDR3 sequence (DNA): TGCGCCAGCAGCCAAGTTATGGTATCCGGTAACACGCAGTATTTT. This encodes CASSQVMVSGNTQYF.

This clone occurred once. This chain joins TRBV27 and TRBJ1-5; TRBD1 is a possible D gene (5 bases). Germline V gene data show CDR1 as MNHEY and CDR2 as SMNVEV (reference sequence). This CDR3 spans 14 amino acids. Deletions cut 3 bases from V and 5 bases from J, with 11 bases between. The CDR3 loop reads CASSFQGKDQPQHF. CDR3 nucleotide sequence: TGTGCCAGCAGTTTCCAGGGTAAGGATCAGCCCCAGCATTTT.

The chain is built from TRBV2 and TRBJ2-7, with 7 bases aligning to TRBD1. J was trimmed by 4 bases and V by 7 bases; bases with no gene match: 7. Germline CDR1 SNHLY, CDR2 FYNNEI. The CDR3 runs 13 residues. CDR3 bases: TGTGCCAGCACAGGGGGATTGGGTTACGAGCAGTACTTC. Residues: CASTGGLGYEQYF. The complete variable domain, with remaining parts taken from reference TRBV2 and TRBJ2-7, reads EPEVTQTPSHQVTQMGQEVILRCVPISNHLYFYWYRQILGQKVEFLVSFYNNEISEKSEIFDDQFSVERPDGSNFTLKIRSTKLEDSAMYFCASTGGLGYEQYFGPGTRLTVT.

J is TRBJ1-6 and V is TRBV27, with 12 bases fitting TRBD1. The CDR3 sequence is 18 residues long. Looked up from germline, CDR1 is MNHEY and CDR2 is SMNVEV (reference sequence). Germline trimming cut 4 bases from V and 2 bases from J; bases unmatched to any gene: 6. The CDR3 DNA follows: TGTGCCAGCAGTTCCTTGGGACAGGGGGCGACCTATAATTCACCCCTCCACTTT. It translates to CASSSLGQGATYNSPLHF.

The chain links TRBV4-1 to TRBJ2-7; TRBD2 matches 12 bases. Trimming took 4 bases from V and 5 from J; bases not matched to a gene: 6. CDR1 is MGHRA and CDR2 is YSYEKL in the germline V gene. This CDR3 is 15 amino acids long. CDR3 in amino acids: CASSPLAGGWDEQYF. CDR3 in DNA: TGCGCCAGCAGCCCACTAGCGGGAGGCTGGGACGAGCAGTACTTC.

In this sample, this clone turned up a few times. The V and J genes are TRBV30 and TRBJ2-3; D is possibly TRBD2 (6 bases). V was clipped by 3 bases and J by 4 bases, with 14 bases between them. The CDR3 runs 14 residues. Per the germline V gene, CDR1 is GTSNPN and CDR2 is SVGIG (reference sequence). DNA of the CDR3: TGTGCCTGGAGCCCGGTAGGAGGGCCAGATACGCAGTATTTT. Translation: CAWSPVGGPDTQYF.

This chain joins TRBV6-5 and TRBJ2-7; D perhaps matches TRBD1 (6 bases). Germline loops: CDR1 MNHEY, CDR2 SVGAGI. The CDR3 runs to 11 residues. Trimming shortened V by 8 bases and J by 4 bases, and 9 bases separated the two germline ends. The CDR3 protein is CASRQAYEQYF. The CDR3 DNA reads TGTGCCAGCCGACAGGCTTACGAGCAGTACTTC.

The V gene is TRBV5-1, the J gene TRBJ2-2, with a tentative D call TRBD1 (6 bases). Trimming stripped 4 bases from V and 4 bases from J, with 11 bases between. The germline gives CDR1 SGHRS, CDR2 YFSETQ. The CDR3 is 14 amino acids. In DNA, the CDR3 is TGCGCCAGCAGCAACGGACAGCGCACCGGGGAGCTGTTTTTT. Translation: CASSNGQRTGELFF.

The J gene is TRBJ2-2, the V gene TRBV4-1, with 10 bases identical to TRBD2. J lost 1 base, V lost 2 bases, and 4 bases had no gene match. Germline lookup yields CDR1 MGHRA and CDR2 YSYEKL. The CDR3 length is 17 residues. The CDR3 coding sequence is TGCGCCAGCAGCCAACTTTGGACTAGCGGGAACACCGGGGAGCTGTTTTTT. Protein: CASSQLWTSGNTGELFF.

This clone was recorded only once. The chain joins TRBV9 to TRBJ2-7; 7 nucleotides match TRBD2. CDR1 and CDR2 (germline): SGDLS, YYNGEE. The CDR3 has 15 residues. The ends lost 4 bases at V and 7 bases at J; junction bases unmatched: 14. CDR3 sequence: CASSPGLVSRAEQYF. CDR3 DNA sequence: TGTGCCAGCAGCCCAGGACTAGTTTCACGGGCGGAGCAGTACTTC.

The gene calls are TRBV10-1 and TRBJ1-3; D is unclear. The V gene lost 4 bases and the J gene lost 4 bases, with 8 bases spanning the gap. CDR3 size: 13 residues. Germline CDR1 WNHNN, CDR2 SYGVQD (reference sequence). For the CDR3, the DNA is TGCGCCAGCAGTGGGGCCGCGGGAAACACCATATATTTT. Residues: CASSGAAGNTIYF.

This sequence joins TRBV5-1 and TRBJ2-7, with TRBD2 identical over 7 bases. This CDR3 is built from 14 residues. Germline loops: CDR1 SGHRS, CDR2 YFSETQ. V was pared by 4 bases and J by 3 bases, with 7 bases of the junction left unmatched. The CDR3 region is CASSPRTSSYEQYF. In DNA form, the CDR3 reads TGCGCCAGCAGCCCCAGGACTAGTAGCTACGAGCAGTACTTC.

This clone was seen a handful of times. V is TRBV21-1 and J is TRBJ1-1; the table's D call of TRBD1 was not tested on the DNA. TRBV21-1 is assigned pseudogene status. The CDR3 has 13 amino acids. The CDR3 loop is CASSFRGNTEAFF. The CDR3 nucleotides are TGTGCCAGCAGCTTTAGGGGGAACACTGAAGCTTTCTTT.

A single count supports this clone. J is TRBJ1-3 and V is TRBV7-9; D unresolved. The CDR3 extends over 14 amino acids. The V end lost 2 bases, the J end lost 0 bases, and 5 bases lay between the germline ends. Germline assignment: CDR1 SEHNR and CDR2 FQNEAQ (reference sequence). CDR3 region: CASSLRSSGNTIYF. For the CDR3, the DNA is TGTGCCAGCAGCTTAAGGAGCTCTGGAAACACCATATATTTT.